What follows are 32 T cell receptor beta chains derived from one specimen sequenced in a study of blood T cell repertoires in COVID-19. Generated by immunoSEQ multiplex PCR, the TCRdb table keeps only in-frame clones and is missing some. The profile shows around 150,000 clones, roughly 93% of them singletons. Specimen: peripheral blood. The receptors were gathered from a woman between 45 and 65 years old with acute or convalescent COVID-19.

This chain uses TRBV3-1 (or the pseudogene TRBV3-2) with TRBJ1-5, with D possibly being TRBD1 (5 bases). CDR1 LGHDT and CDR2 YNNKEL come from the germline V gene (reference sequence). Trimming cost V 0 bases and J 4 bases, with 10 bases left between them. The CDR3 runs to 15 residues. The CDR3 here is CASSQDGGENQPQHF. The CDR3 DNA is TGTGCCAGCAGCCAAGATGGGGGGGAGAATCAGCCCCAGCATTTT.

The J gene is TRBJ2-4, the V gene TRBV9; D perhaps matches TRBD2 (5 bases). Germline V gives CDR1 SGDLS, CDR2 YYNGEE. Trimming left V 4 bases short and J 6 bases short, with 14 bases between. The CDR3 spans 14 residues. CDR3 bases: TGTGCCAGCAGCCCGGAGGTGGCGGTAAACATTCAGTACTTC. Translating it yields CASSPEVAVNIQYF.

The chain has TRBV24-1 and TRBJ2-1, with 14 positions matching TRBD2. Germline values: CDR1 KGHDR, CDR2 SFDVKD. J lost 4 bases, V lost 5 bases, and 15 bases had no gene match. The CDR3 extends over 20 amino acids. The CDR3 bases are TGTGCCACCAGTGGTCCGGGACAGGGGACTAGCGGGAGCGTTTACAATGAGCAGTTCTTC. This gives the protein CATSGPGQGTSGSVYNEQFF.

V gene TRBV6-5 combines with J gene TRBJ1-4; D is undetermined. The germline gives CDR1 MNHEY, CDR2 SVGAGI. The CDR3 totals 15 residues. V was clipped by 8 bases and J by 0 bases, with 13 bases between them. The CDR3 is CASSAWPATNEKLFF. In nucleotides, the CDR3 is TGTGCCAGCTCAGCGTGGCCTGCAACTAATGAAAAACTGTTTTTT.

V is TRBV12-3 or TRBV12-4 and J is TRBJ1-2, with D unclear. The CDR3 consists of 12 residues. V lost 5 bases to trimming and J lost 4 bases, with 8 bases between them. DNA of the CDR3: TGTGCCAGCAGTCTCTTAGTCTATGGCTACACCTTC. Amino acid sequence: CASSLLVYGYTF.

CDR3 sequence (DNA): TGTGCCAGCAGTCGGACAGGGCGTCGAGCTTTCTTT. It specifies CASSRTGRRAFF. The chain recombines TRBV5-6 with TRBJ1-1, with 8 bases matching TRBD1. In germline, CDR1 is SGHDT, CDR2 YYEEEE. There are 12 residues in the CDR3. V lost 5 bases and J lost 10; bases outside the gene matches: 7.

The CDR3 DNA sequence: TGCAGCGTTGAAGAGGGGGCAGGTGAGCAGTTCTTC. Its translation: CSVEEGAGEQFF. The V gene is TRBV29-1, the J gene TRBJ2-1, with D maybe TRBD1 (6 bases). The germline gives CDR1 SQVTM, CDR2 ANQGSEA. The CDR3 length is 12 residues. Deletions cut 0 bases from V and 9 bases from J, with 9 bases between.

V gene TRBV24-1 combines with J gene TRBJ2-1; D is perhaps TRBD1 (5 bases). Per the germline V gene, CDR1 is KGHDR and CDR2 is SFDVKD. The V end lost 5 bases, the J end lost 6 bases, and 10 bases lay between the germline ends. This CDR3 has 13 amino acids. CDR3: CATSADSGNEQFF. The DNA of the CDR3 is TGTGCCACCAGTGCCGACAGTGGCAATGAGCAGTTCTTC.

The J gene is TRBJ2-7, the V gene TRBV9; 10 bases are a match to TRBD2. The CDR3 consists of 15 residues. The V gene's germline CDR1 is SGDLS and CDR2 YYNGEE. With 0 bases clipped from V and 4 bases from J, the junction kept 4 bases outside the gene matches. The CDR3 here is CASSVEASGGYEQYF. In DNA, the CDR3 is TGTGCCAGCAGCGTAGAGGCTAGCGGGGGATACGAGCAGTACTTC.

V gene TRBV5-1 combines with J gene TRBJ2-2; TRBD1 matches at 8 bases. Losses at the gene ends were 4 bases for V and 2 bases for J; bases not matched to a gene: 4. The CDR3 consists of 15 residues. Per germline, CDR1 SGHRS and CDR2 YFSETQ. In nucleotides, the CDR3 is TGCGCCAGCAGCGAGGACAGGGTAAACACCGGGGAGCTGTTTTTT. Translation gives CASSEDRVNTGELFF.

This clone was observed a handful of times. The rearrangement joins TRBV28 to TRBJ1-1; TRBD1 agrees at 8 bases. Per germline, CDR1 MDHEN and CDR2 SYDVKM. Trimming took 6 bases from V and 4 from J; bases not matched to a gene: 1. This CDR3 region has 12 residues. CDR3 sequence: CASRQGVTEAFF. CDR3 coding DNA: TGTGCCAGCAGACAGGGGGTCACTGAAGCTTTCTTT.

This clone was counted a few times. This chain connects TRBV3-1 (or the pseudogene TRBV3-2) to TRBJ2-7; 10 bases are shared with TRBD1. Germline V gene lookup returns CDR1 LGHDT and CDR2 YNNKEL (reference sequence). The CDR3 consists of 14 residues. The trim removed 2 bases at V and 5 bases at J, leaving 3 bases unmatched. Here the CDR3 DNA reads TGTGCCAGCAGCCAACGACAGGGGGCGAACGAGCAGTACTTC. Translation: CASSQRQGANEQYF.

The gene calls are TRBV5-1 and TRBJ2-1, with 8 bases identical to TRBD1. The CDR3 runs to 17 residues. CDR1 is SGHRS and CDR2 is YFSETQ in the germline V gene. V shed 4 bases, J shed 0 bases, and the junction held 9 bases outside the gene matches. The CDR3 loop is CASSTGQGWGSYNEQFF. CDR3 in DNA: TGCGCCAGCAGCACCGGACAGGGATGGGGCTCCTACAATGAGCAGTTCTTC. The variable domain in full, completed from reference TRBV5-1 and TRBJ2-1, reads KAGVTQTPRYLIKTRGQQVTLSCSPISGHRSVSWYQQTPGQGLQFLFEYFSETQRNKGNFPGRFSGRQFSNSRSEMNVSTLELGDSALYLCASSTGQGWGSYNEQFFGPGTRLTVL.

V gene TRBV3-1 (or the pseudogene TRBV3-2) combines with J gene TRBJ1-2; TRBD1 aligns across 9 bases. CDR1 is LGHDT and CDR2 is YNNKEL in the germline V gene (reference sequence). The CDR3 contains 16 residues. Trimming removed 0 bases from V and 2 bases from J; junction bases left unmatched: 4. This CDR3 reads CASSQDGGQGNYGYTF. CDR3 nucleotides: TGTGCCAGCAGCCAAGATGGGGGACAGGGAAACTATGGCTACACCTTC.

This chain joins TRBV18 and TRBJ1-1, with D possibly matching TRBD1 (5 bases). Per germline, CDR1 KGHSH and CDR2 LQKENI. The CDR3 is 15 residues long. Trimming removed 8 bases from V and 2 bases from J, with 18 bases in between. The DNA for the CDR3 is TGTGCCAGCCTCGTAAAGGGGCTTTATAACACTGAAGCTTTCTTT. This sequence encodes CASLVKGLYNTEAFF.

V is TRBV4-1 and J is TRBJ1-5; no clear D. Deletions cut 1 base from V and 5 bases from J, with 6 bases between. The CDR3 contains 13 residues. CDR1 and CDR2 (germline): MGHRA, YSYEKL. The CDR3 DNA reads as TGCGCCAGCAGCCAAGCCCTATATCAGCCCCAGCATTTT. This encodes CASSQALYQPQHF.

This chain connects TRBV6-2 or TRBV6-3 to TRBJ2-5, with 9 bases that match TRBD1. There are 16 residues in the CDR3. J was trimmed by 7 bases and V by 5 bases; bases with no gene match: 14. Per the germline V gene, CDR1 is MNHEY and CDR2 is SVGEGT. The CDR3 DNA reads TGTGCCAGCAGTCCCCGGGACAGGGTATTCTACGGGACCCAGTACTTC. It specifies CASSPRDRVFYGTQYF.

The chain has TRBV4-1 and TRBJ1-3; TRBD1 aligns across 9 bases. Germline assignment: CDR1 MGHRA and CDR2 YSYEKL. With V trimmed by 0 bases and J by 0 bases, 6 bases remained unmatched. This CDR3 is built from 18 residues. The CDR3 loop reads CASSQDPGTGLSGNTIYF. The CDR3 bases are TGCGCCAGCAGCCAAGATCCGGGGACAGGGCTCTCTGGAAACACCATATATTTT.

For this clone: The sample carries other DNA sequences with the same CDR3. The V gene is TRBV24-1, the J gene TRBJ1-5, with D possibly being TRBD1 (6 bases). This CDR3 is 13 amino acids long. Germline loops: CDR1 KGHDR, CDR2 SFDVKD. The ends were cut back, 3 bases at V and 6 bases at J, with 8 bases in the middle. The chain's CDR3 is CATSDRTAQPQHF. CDR3 bases: TGTGCCACCAGTGATCGGACAGCTCAGCCCCAGCATTTT.

The V gene is TRBV28, the J gene TRBJ2-6, with D unclear. This CDR3 has 14 residues. Per germline, CDR1 MDHEN and CDR2 SYDVKM. V lost 5 bases and J lost 0, with 5 bases in between. The CDR3 DNA reads as TGTGCCAGCAGTACATCCTCTGGGGCCAACGTCCTGACTTTC. It specifies CASSTSSGANVLTF.

This chain uses TRBV29-1 with TRBJ1-2; D is unclear. This CDR3 has 13 amino acids. Germline V lookup: CDR1 SQVTM, CDR2 ANQGSEA. Trimming pared 0 bases from V and 2 bases from J, leaving 7 bases between. The chain's CDR3 is CSVEEAGNYGYTF. The CDR3 DNA reads as TGCAGCGTTGAAGAGGCGGGGAACTATGGCTACACCTTC.

The gene calls are TRBV18 and TRBJ2-1, with 9 nucleotides matching TRBD2. This CDR3 has 15 amino acids. V was clipped by 0 bases and J by 8 bases; unmatched bases: 5. Germline-derived CDR1 and CDR2 are KGHSH and LQKENI. Here the CDR3 reads CASSPPGSGRDEQFF. The CDR3 bases are TGTGCCAGCTCACCACCGGGTAGCGGGAGAGATGAGCAGTTCTTC.

About this clone itself: Its ends do not fully match the called genes, so a read error is possible. The chain combines TRBV7-7 with TRBJ1-5, with a weak D call TRBD1 (6 bases). The CDR3 consists of 16 residues. Per germline, CDR1 SSHAT and CDR2 FNYEAQ (reference sequence). The CDR3 is CASSQHQGKEDQPQHF. The CDR3 DNA follows: TGTGCTAGCAGTCAACACCAGGGGAAGGAGGATCAGCCCCAGCATTTT.

The rearrangement uses TRBV10-2 and TRBJ1-2; 7 nucleotides match TRBD1. This CDR3 is built from 17 residues. The germline CDR1 and CDR2 sequences are WSHSY and SAAADI. The J segment lost 4 bases and the V segment lost 3 bases, leaving 14 bases of the junction unmatched. CDR3 coding DNA: TGCGCCAGCAGTGAAAGTGTTAGGGCAGGGGGAAGCTATGGCTACACCTTC. Translated, it gives CASSESVRAGGSYGYTF.

The chain has TRBV6-4 and TRBJ1-1; maybe TRBD1 (5 bases). The germline gives CDR1 MRHNA, CDR2 SNTAGT. The CDR3 has 14 amino acids. Trimming pared 6 bases from V and 5 bases from J, leaving 16 bases between. The CDR3 protein is CASSGQGLRTEAFF. The DNA for the CDR3 is TGTGCCAGCAGCGGGCAGGGCTTGAGGACTGAAGCTTTCTTT.

V and J are TRBV9 and TRBJ2-1; 7 positions match TRBD2. The trim removed 6 bases at V and 8 bases at J, leaving 14 bases unmatched. The CDR3 consists of 15 residues. Germline V lookup: CDR1 SGDLS, CDR2 YYNGEE. CDR3 residues: CASNNWGGPGDEQFF. Here the CDR3 DNA reads TGTGCCAGCAACAATTGGGGGGGTCCCGGCGATGAGCAGTTCTTC.

The chain couples TRBV27 to TRBJ2-7; a weak D match, TRBD2 (6 bases). The V end was cut by 6 bases, the J end by 5 bases, with 14 bases between. This CDR3 spans 13 amino acids. The germline CDR1 and CDR2 sequences are MNHEY and SMNVEV (reference sequence). The CDR3 DNA reads TGTGCCAGCAGACGGGACTTCACCAACGAGCAGTACTTC. Residues: CASRRDFTNEQYF.

The CDR3 here is CASSYPKRLAGVKSHEQFF. Here the CDR3 DNA reads TGTGCCAGCAGTTACCCAAAACGGTTAGCGGGAGTAAAATCTCATGAGCAGTTCTTC. The rearrangement joins TRBV6-2 or TRBV6-3 to TRBJ2-1; TRBD2 aligns across 9 bases. The germline V gene has CDR1 MNHEY and CDR2 SVGEGT. CDR3 length: 19 residues. V lost 2 bases and J lost 8; bases outside the gene matches: 19.

This clone showed up just once. The chain employs TRBV18 and TRBJ1-2; D is ambiguous. Germline V gene sequence: CDR1 KGHSH, CDR2 LQKENI. The germline V and J ends were trimmed by 6 bases and 4 bases, with 9 bases remaining between them. This CDR3 is 12 amino acids long. In DNA form, the CDR3 reads TGTGCCAGCTCCGCGGGGAGCTATGGCTACACCTTC. Amino acids: CASSAGSYGYTF. Filled out from reference TRBV18 and TRBJ1-2, the complete variable domain reads NAGVMQNPRHLVRRRGQEARLRCSPMKGHSHVYWYRQLPEEGLKFMVYLQKENIIDESGMPKERFSAEFPKEGPSILRIQQVVRGDSAAYFCASSAGSYGYTFGSGTRLTVV.

In regard to this clone: Sequence at one end of the junction differs from germline and may be a read error. The rearrangement joins TRBV6-5 to TRBJ2-1, with D possibly matching TRBD1 (6 bases). This CDR3 is 12 amino acids long. Germline assignment: CDR1 MNHEY and CDR2 SVGAGI. The DNA of the CDR3 is TGTGCCACCAGTCCCAGGGGCGATGAGCAGTTCTTC. Its protein is CATSPRGDEQFF.

The chain recombines TRBV4-1 with TRBJ2-7; 8 bases map to TRBD2. V lost 0 bases and J lost 0; bases outside the gene matches: 4. The germline gives CDR1 MGHRA, CDR2 YSYEKL. This CDR3 is built from 16 residues. CDR3 protein: CASSQEKRGSSYEQYF. The CDR3, as DNA: TGCGCCAGCAGCCAAGAAAAGCGGGGGAGCTCCTACGAGCAGTACTTC.

The J gene is TRBJ2-3, the V gene TRBV9, with 8 nucleotides matching TRBD2. Per the germline V gene, CDR1 is SGDLS and CDR2 is YYNGEE. V shed 4 bases, J shed 4 bases, and the junction held 11 bases outside the gene matches. This CDR3 contains 16 residues. CDR3 sequence: CASSPRGSGKADTQYF. Written as DNA, the CDR3 is TGTGCCAGCAGCCCCCGTGGTAGCGGGAAGGCAGATACGCAGTATTTT. Using reference TRBV9 and TRBJ2-3 for the parts outside the CDR3, the full variable domain is DSGVTQTPKHLITATGQRVTLRCSPRSGDLSVYWYQQSLDQGLQFLIQYYNGEERAKGNILERFSAQQFPDLHSELNLSSLELGDSALYFCASSPRGSGKADTQYFGPGTRLTVL.